This T cell receptor beta chain is drawn from a study of T-cell reconstitution after alpha-beta-depleted transplantation in children. This clonotype was counted at least ten times. Researchers prepared the TCRbeta library using unique molecular identifiers, the study reports. TCRdb used MiXCR to reprocess the PCR reads, holding one entry per CDR3 protein. This table holds 780,000 or so distinct CDR3 sequences, 16% found once. This TCR was sampled from a male patient aged 10-17 years who had a stem cell transplant for acute lymphoblastic leukemia, so the T cells may come from the graft donor. Sequencing used PBMCs, mostly from graft donor cells, obtained 360 days after TCRalphabeta/CD19-depleted stem cell transplant.

The CDR3 sequence: CSAGGTGRMKTQYF. The CDR3 DNA sequence: TGCAGCGCGGGGGGGACAGGAAGAATGAAAACCCAGTACTTC. This chain joins TRBV29-1 and TRBJ2-5; D possibly uses TRBD1 or TRBD2 (8 bases each). Trimming shortened V by 7 bases and J by 8 bases, and 23 bases separated the two germline ends. The germline CDR1 and CDR2 sequences are SQVTM and ANQGSEA. This CDR3 comprises 14 residues. The full variable domain, rest sourced from reference TRBV29-1 and TRBJ2-5, is SAVISQKPSRDICQRGTSLTIQCQVDSQVTMMFWYRQQPGQSLTLIATANQGSEATYESGFVIDKFPISRPNLTFSTLTVSNMSPEDSSIYLCSAGGTGRMKTQYFGPGTRLLVL.